This entry describes one TCR beta chain. The data were produced by immunoSEQ multiplex PCR, yet TCRdb's version contains in-frame clones alone and is incomplete. Of about 480,000 clones detected, over 60% appear once; the ten largest clones hold around an eighth. CDR1 and CDR2 (germline): KGHSH, LQKENI. V lost 6 bases and J lost 6; bases outside the gene matches: 12. This CDR3 is built from 16 residues. The sample comes from a study of shared clonotypes between healthy human individuals. Input material: PBMCs. The rearrangement joins TRBV18 to TRBJ2-1; 9 positions match TRBD2. This receptor was taken from a middle-aged woman in good health. Some clones in this sample may be carry-over from other donors' samples. The CDR3 DNA reads as TGTGCCAGCTCTCCAAATAGCGGGGGAAACCTCAATGAGCAGTTCTTC. Translated: CASSPNSGGNLNEQFF.